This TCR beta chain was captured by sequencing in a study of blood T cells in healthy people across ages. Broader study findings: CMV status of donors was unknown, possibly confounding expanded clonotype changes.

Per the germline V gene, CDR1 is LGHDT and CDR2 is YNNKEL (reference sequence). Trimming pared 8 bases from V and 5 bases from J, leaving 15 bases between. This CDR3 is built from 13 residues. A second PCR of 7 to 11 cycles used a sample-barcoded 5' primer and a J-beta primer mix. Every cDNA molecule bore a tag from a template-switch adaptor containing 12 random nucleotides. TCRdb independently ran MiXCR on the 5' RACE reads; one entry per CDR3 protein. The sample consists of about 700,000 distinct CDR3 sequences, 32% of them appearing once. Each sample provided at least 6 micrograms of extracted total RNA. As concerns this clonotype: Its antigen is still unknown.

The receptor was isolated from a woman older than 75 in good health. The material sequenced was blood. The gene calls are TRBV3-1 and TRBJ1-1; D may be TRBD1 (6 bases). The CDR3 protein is CASGVGGRTEAFF. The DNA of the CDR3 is TGTGCCAGCGGGGTGGGGGGCCGAACTGAAGCTTTCTTT. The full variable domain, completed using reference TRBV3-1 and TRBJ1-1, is DTAVSQTPKYLVTQMGNDKSIKCEQNLGHDTMYWYKQDSKKFLKIMFSYNNKELIINETVPNRFSPKSPDKAHLNLHINSLELGDSAVYFCASGVGGRTEAFFGQGTRLTVV.